These 8 T cell receptor beta chains were all obtained from the same sample, sequenced in a study of CD8+CD57+ T cells in acquired aplastic anemia. TCR beta VDJ and CDR3 profiling used genomic DNA as template. One entry per CDR3 protein results from TCRdb running MiXCR on the reads. Among 60,000 or so distinct CDR3 sequences listed, around 50% were seen once. The source material was sorted CD4+, CD8+, or CD8+CD57+ T cells (not recorded which) from PBMCs. The receptors originated from a human donor in good health, serving as a control.

This clonotype was observed many times. The V and J genes are TRBV5-1 and TRBJ2-3; D is possibly TRBD1 (7 bases). Germline V gene data show CDR1 as SGHRS and CDR2 as YFSETQ. Trimming removed 0 bases at V and 0 bases at J, with 17 bases between. This CDR3 has 18 amino acids. The chain's CDR3 is CASSLGAGGQSSTDTQYF. For the CDR3, the DNA is TGCGCCAGCAGCTTGGGGGCCGGGGGACAGTCTAGCACAGATACGCAGTATTTT. Looking up the rest from reference TRBV5-1 and TRBJ2-3 gives the full variable domain: KAGVTQTPRYLIKTRGQQVTLSCSPISGHRSVSWYQQTPGQGLQFLFEYFSETQRNKGNFPGRFSGRQFSNSRSEMNVSTLELGDSALYLCASSLGAGGQSSTDTQYFGPGTRLTVL.

The genes are TRBV7-3 and TRBJ2-7, with D uncertain. Trimming removed 5 bases at V and 3 bases at J, with 5 bases between. Looked up from germline, CDR1 is SGHTA and CDR2 is FQGTGA. The CDR3 totals 11 residues. The CDR3 bases are TGTGCCAGCAGCGCGGACTACGAGCAGTACTTC. This sequence encodes CASSADYEQYF.

This sequence joins TRBV24-1 and TRBJ1-5; D is uncertain. The CDR3 is made up of 14 amino acids. V lost 6 bases, J lost 4 bases, and 12 bases lay in between. The germline gives CDR1 KGHDR, CDR2 SFDVKD. CDR3 sequence (DNA): TGTGCCACCAGTCGTCCAGGACCAAATCAGCCCCAGCATTTT. Its protein product is CATSRPGPNQPQHF.

V and J are TRBV25-1 and TRBJ1-4; 7 bases are shared with TRBD1. With V trimmed by 2 bases and J by 8 bases, 8 bases remained unmatched. Germline CDR1 is MGHDK and CDR2 is SYGVNS. The CDR3 totals 15 residues. The DNA for the CDR3 is TGTGCCAGCAGTGAACGTCAGGGGGTAGGAGAAAAACTGTTTTTT. Its protein product is CASSERQGVGEKLFF.

The V call is TRBV7-2, the J call TRBJ2-7; no clear D. CDR3 length: 14 amino acids. CDR1 SGHTA and CDR2 FQGNSA come from the germline V gene. V was trimmed by 1 base and J by 2 bases, leaving 9 bases between them. The DNA of the CDR3 is TGTGCCAGCAGCTTAGGGTCAGTGCCCTACGAGCAGTACTTC. It specifies CASSLGSVPYEQYF.

The CDR3 nucleotides read TGTGCCAGCAGCGGGTACATTGGAAACACCATATATTTT. Amino acids: CASSGYIGNTIYF. The chain joins TRBV9 to TRBJ1-3; D gene uncertain. The germline gives CDR1 SGDLS, CDR2 YYNGEE. Trimming left V 3 bases short and J 3 bases short, with 7 bases between. The CDR3 totals 13 residues.

CDR3 coding DNA: TGCGCCAGCAGTGATGGGGCTATCACTGAAGCTTTCTTT. Amino acid sequence: CASSDGAITEAFF. The chain combines TRBV10-1 with TRBJ1-1; D might be TRBD1 (5 bases). This CDR3 is built from 13 residues. The V end was cut by 3 bases, the J end by 4 bases, with 9 bases between. CDR1 is WNHNN and CDR2 is SYGVQD in the germline V gene (reference sequence).

The chain has TRBV29-1 and TRBJ2-7; D uncertain. The CDR3 is made up of 15 amino acids. The V and J ends lost 7 bases and 0 bases respectively, with 19 bases between them. CDR1 is SQVTM and CDR2 is ANQGSEA in the germline V gene. CDR3 sequence: CSASSLVSTSYEQYF. The CDR3 DNA is TGCAGCGCCAGCAGCTTGGTGTCGACCTCCTACGAGCAGTACTTC.